This is a list of T cell receptor beta chains from one sample in a study of blood T cell repertoires in COVID-19. Measured with immunoSEQ multiplex PCR; TCRdb has only the in-frame clones, and not every one. The repertoire includes under 110,000 clones, about 89% of them detected once, and 11% sits in the top ten. The sample was peripheral blood. The source of these receptors is a woman aged 30 to 39 with acute or convalescent COVID-19. CDR3s include the opening cysteine and the closing phenylalanine or tryptophan. A D gene is named only where the DNA matches it firmly. A row's size may be missing; if present it is once, few, many or a size class.

D	length	V	J	size	DNA	CDR3
TRBD1	14	TRBV5-1	TRBJ2-7	few	TGCGCCAGCAGCAGAGACAGGGCTTCCTACGAGCAGTACTTC	CASSRDRASYEQYF
-	14	TRBV11-3	TRBJ1-4	-	TGTGCCAGCAGCTTGGGCCTCGACAGTAGAAAACTGTTTTTT	CASSLGLDSRKLFF
TRBD2	15	TRBV7-9	TRBJ2-1	-	TGTGCCAGCGGCTTGGGGGGGAACCCCTACAATGAGCAGTTCTTC	CASGLGGNPYNEQFF
-	14	TRBV2	TRBJ1-5	-	TGTGCCAGCAGTGGGGAGGAAGGCAATCAGCCCCAGCATTTT	CASSGEEGNQPQHF
TRBD1	15	TRBV18	TRBJ2-3	once	TGTGCCAGCTCACCGGGGACAGTGGGCACAGATACGCAGTATTTT	CASSPGTVGTDTQYF
-	13	TRBV6-5	TRBJ2-5	-	TGTGCCAGCAGCTCGACAGTTCAAGAGACCCAGTACTTC	CASSSTVQETQYF
TRBD1	13	TRBV29-1	TRBJ1-3	-	TGCAGCGTGGCGGACAGGGATGGAAACACCATATATTTT	CSVADRDGNTIYF
-	14	TRBV6-5	TRBJ1-3	-	TGTGCCAGCAGTTCCCGGGATCGCGGAAACACCATATATTTT	CASSSRDRGNTIYF
TRBD1	14	TRBV30	TRBJ1-2	-	TGTGCCTGGAGTGTAGGCAGGGGGGACTATGGCTACACCTTC	CAWSVGRGDYGYTF
-	13	TRBV30	TRBJ1-1	-	TGTGCCTGGGTGACAGGCGCGAACACTGAAGCTTTCTTT	CAWVTGANTEAFF
-	16	TRBV11-2	TRBJ1-1	once	TGTGCCAGCAGCCTCCGAGGGCAGAGCATGAACACTGAAGCTTTCTTT	CASSLRGQSMNTEAFF
-	17	TRBV19	TRBJ1-5	-	TGTGCCAGTCAATTCCTACAGGGAAGGGGTTTTAATCAGCCCCAGCATTTT	CASQFLQGRGFNQPQHF
-	13	TRBV28	TRBJ1-1	-	TGTGCCAGCAGTTTTCCTATGAACACTGAAGCTTTCTTT	CASSFPMNTEAFF
TRBD1	15	TRBV2	TRBJ2-5	-	TGTGCCAGCAGTTGGGACAGAAATTTCCAAGAGACCCAGTACTTC	CASSWDRNFQETQYF
TRBD1	19	TRBV10-3	TRBJ2-3	-	TGTGCCATCAGTGAGTACCCCCTCCTAGGGACAGGGAGCACAGATACGCAGTATTTT	CAISEYPLLGTGSTDTQYF
TRBD2	15	TRBV27	TRBJ2-7	-	TGTGCCAGCAGCACCGTCGGGGGGGCCGGTTACGAGCAGTACTTC	CASSTVGGAGYEQYF
TRBD1	15	TRBV10-2	TRBJ2-3	once	TGCGCCAGCAGAACTAGGGACAGCGTCACAGATACGCAGTATTTT	CASRTRDSVTDTQYF
TRBD1	14	TRBV6-5	TRBJ1-6	-	TGTGCCAGCAGTCCGGGACAGCATAATTCACCCCTCCACTTT	CASSPGQHNSPLHF
-	11	TRBV12-3/TRBV12-4	TRBJ1-6	-	TGTGCCAGCAGTTTTGGGCCCAGCCTCCACTTT	CASSFGPSLHF
TRBD2	19	TRBV9	TRBJ2-3	-	TGTGCCAGCAGCTCAGAGGGGACTAGCGGGTCTGGGGGCACAGATACGCAGTATTTT	CASSSEGTSGSGGTDTQYF
TRBD1	14	TRBV2	TRBJ1-2	-	TGTGCCAGCATGGCCCGGACAGGGGTTGGTGGCTACACCTTC	CASMARTGVGGYTF
TRBD1	12	TRBV28	TRBJ1-2	-	TGTGCCAGCAGTGACAGGGGAAGCGGCTACACCTTC	CASSDRGSGYTF
-	14	TRBV27	TRBJ1-1	-	TGTGCCAGCAGTTTAATACGCGGGAACACTGAAGCTTTCTTT	CASSLIRGNTEAFF
-	14	TRBV7-8	TRBJ1-1	once	TGTGCCAGCAGCTCAGAATACAGCCTTGGAGAAGCTTTCTTT	CASSSEYSLGEAFF
-	16	TRBV4-1	TRBJ1-6	-	TGCGCCAGCAGCCAATCCGAGAGCTCCTATAATTCACCCCTCCACTTT	CASSQSESSYNSPLHF
-	15	TRBV5-1	TRBJ2-7	-	TGCGCCAGCAGCTTGAGGCGAGCGGAGTTCGACGAGCAGTACTTC	CASSLRRAEFDEQYF
-	17	TRBV4-1	TRBJ2-2	-	TGCGCCAGCAGCCCTCGACAACTCTCCTCGAACACCGGGGAGCTGTTTTTT	CASSPRQLSSNTGELFF
TRBD1	16	TRBV27	TRBJ2-7	-	TGTGCCAGCAGTTTATCGGGACAGGGAGTTTCCTACGAGCAGTACTTC	CASSLSGQGVSYEQYF
TRBD2	15	TRBV9	TRBJ2-7	few	TGTGCCAGCAGCGGACAAGCGGGGGGCACCTACGAGCAGTACTTC	CASSGQAGGTYEQYF
TRBD1	15	TRBV5-1	TRBJ2-2	-	TGCGCCAGCAGCGCTGGACAGGGAGACACCGGGGAGCTGTTTTTT	CASSAGQGDTGELFF
-	15	TRBV30	TRBJ2-4	-	TGTGCCTGGAGTCCAGACAGCCCAGCCAAAAACATTCAGTACTTC	CAWSPDSPAKNIQYF
TRBD1	17	TRBV5-1	TRBJ1-4	-	TGCGCCAGCAGCTTTCTGCCAGGGGGAACGGCGGATGAAAAACTGTTTTTT	CASSFLPGGTADEKLFF
TRBD1	14	TRBV19	TRBJ1-1	-	TGTGCCAGTAGTTCCGACAGGGCGGGCGCTGAAGCTTTCTTT	CASSSDRAGAEAFF
TRBD1	17	TRBV9	TRBJ1-1	few	TGTGCCAGCAGCAGGACAGGGTCGGAGGTAATGAACACTGAAGCTTTCTTT	CASSRTGSEVMNTEAFF
-	10	TRBV2	TRBJ2-7	-	TGTGCCAGCAGTTTAGAAGTGCAGTACTTC	CASSLEVQYF
TRBD2	17	TRBV29-1	TRBJ2-2	-	TGCAGCGTTAGCTCCCGCGGGCGGGGGAGGTCCCCCGGGGAGCTGTTTTTT	CSVSSRGRGRSPGELFF